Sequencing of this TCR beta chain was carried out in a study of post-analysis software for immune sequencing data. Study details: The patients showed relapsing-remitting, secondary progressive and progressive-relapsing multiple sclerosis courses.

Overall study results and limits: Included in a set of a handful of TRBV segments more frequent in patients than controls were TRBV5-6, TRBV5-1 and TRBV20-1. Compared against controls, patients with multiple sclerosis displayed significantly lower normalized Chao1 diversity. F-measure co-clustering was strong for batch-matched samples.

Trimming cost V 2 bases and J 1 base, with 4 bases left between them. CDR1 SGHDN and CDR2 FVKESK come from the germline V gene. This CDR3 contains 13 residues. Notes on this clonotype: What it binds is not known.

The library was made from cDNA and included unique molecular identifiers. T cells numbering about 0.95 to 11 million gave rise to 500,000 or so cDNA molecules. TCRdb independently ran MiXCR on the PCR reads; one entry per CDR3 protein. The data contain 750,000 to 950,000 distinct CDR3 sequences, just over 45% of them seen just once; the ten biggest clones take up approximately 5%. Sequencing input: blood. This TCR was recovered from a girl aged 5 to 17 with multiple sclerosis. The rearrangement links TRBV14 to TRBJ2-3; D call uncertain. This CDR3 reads CASSQPGTDTQYF. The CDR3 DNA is TGTGCCAGCAGCCAACCTGGCACAGATACGCAGTATTTT.